This TCR beta chain was sequenced in a study of beta chain features in type 1 diabetes. About the research overall: The study examined about 100,000,000 sorted cells across all samples. Study conclusions and caveats: Within the patient group, naive, central memory and Treg TCRB repertoires appeared more similar to each other than within healthy donors. VDJ junctions sequenced from type 1 diabetes patients showed fewer insertions and more deletions. Shorter templates might be favored by PCR, equally in patients and controls.

V shed 4 bases and J 8 bases; nucleotides not matched to a gene: 13. Germline V gives CDR1 SGHNT, CDR2 YYREEE (reference sequence). The CDR3 sequence is 15 residues long. The sequenced template was cDNA made from the entire isolated RNA. Using immunoSEQ multiplex PCR, the repertoire was profiled, and TCRdb retains in-frame clones only, with some absent. The sample lists around 200,000 clones, approximately 13% occurring once. This clone has a handful of counts. The antigen remains undetermined. The material sequenced was central memory CD4+ T cells from blood. The origin of this receptor is a young woman in good health. V usage is TRBV5-4 and J usage is TRBJ1-2; 8 bases align to TRBD1. The CDR3 sequence is CASSLRQGRGLGYTF. The CDR3 region has the DNA TGTGCCAGCAGCCTAAGACAGGGGAGGGGACTCGGCTACACCTTC.